Given below is one T cell receptor beta chain in context. What it binds is unknown. The germline V gene encodes CDR1 GTSNPN and CDR2 SVGIG (reference sequence). This CDR3 is built from 13 residues. Trimming took 0 bases from V and 1 from J, leaving 6 bases between them. The entry originates in a study of T cell responses to AZD1222 COVID-19 vaccine. Study results and limitations: Every sample of the repertoires postdated the peak T cell response. Of the AZD1222 recipients, only 5 to 7 were seropositive at baseline.

Assay used: immunoSEQ multiplex PCR; TCRdb lists only in-frame clones, some missing. The sample has 110,000 to 150,000 clones, roughly 93% seen once. This clonotype was sampled from an adult in good health. The V and J genes are TRBV30 and TRBJ1-1; D not resolved. Sample: peripheral blood, taken on day 0 of MenACWY control vaccination. Here the CDR3 DNA reads TGTGCCTGGAGTGTACGGAGGAACACTGAAGCTTTCTTT. This gives the protein CAWSVRRNTEAFF.